This T cell receptor (beta chain) was identified during a study of blood T cell repertoires in COVID-19. In the study overall: Specimens from acute and convalescent COVID-19 originated in the United States, Italy and Spain. T cells, B-cell-depleted T cells, or PBMCs supplied cDNA or gDNA.

In the authors' workflow: Amplification of reference gene primers provided the estimated nucleated cell counts. The table came from immunoSEQ multiplex PCR; TCRdb's copy has only in-frame clones and leaves some out. V and J calls and clone size follow that table, whereas D and trimming were derived from the DNA. The sample shows about 200,000 clones, about nine tenths of them seen only once. Germline V gives CDR1 MNHEY, CDR2 SVGEGT. Trimming took 4 bases from V and 2 from J, leaving 15 bases between them. CDR3 length: 15 amino acids. The sequencing sample was made of peripheral blood. This TCR was recovered from a man younger than 35 with active or convalescent COVID-19. The V call is TRBV6-2 or TRBV6-3, the J call TRBJ2-7; perhaps TRBD1 as D (5 bases). The CDR3 nucleotides are TGTGCCAGCAGTTTTAGTGGGGCAAACCCCTACGAGCAGTACTTC. Translation gives CASSFSGANPYEQYF.